This T cell receptor beta chain was observed in a study of shared clonotypes between healthy human individuals. Clones were sequenced by immunoSEQ multiplex PCR, and TCRdb holds only the in-frame ones, with some missing. Of about 2.4 million clones detected, approximately 93% appear once; the ten largest clones hold 0.36%. Naive CD4+ cells were CD45RA-selected; the remaining cells were memory. A remark on this clone: Other nucleotide sequences in the sample specify the same CDR3.

V dropped 6 bases and J dropped 0 bases, with 3 bases sitting between them. The CDR3 has 13 residues. CDR1 and CDR2 from the germline V gene are SNHLY and FYNNEI. This sequence was found in a man aged 18-30 years in good health. Some clones in this sample may be carry-over from other donors' samples. The rearrangement joins TRBV2 to TRBJ2-6; D not resolved. Input material: naive CD4+ T cells from PBMCs. Described subset: CD45RA+ positively selected. The CDR3 reads CASRVSGANVLTF. CDR3 DNA sequence: TGTGCCAGCAGAGTCTCTGGGGCCAACGTCCTGACTTTC.